These T cell receptor beta chains were read from a single sample in a study of tumor-infiltrating lymphocytes in primary liver carcinoma. TCRdb called the multiplex PCR reads again in MiXCR, with one record for every CDR3 protein. The sample records some 20,000 distinct CDR3 sequences, around 79% being singletons. Sample: liver tumor tissue from sampling region 4. These receptors were taken from a young woman with primary liver carcinoma and hepatitis B virus infection. The conserved cysteine and the conserved F or W are not part of the CDR3 here.

TRBJ2-7,TRBV11-2,ASSSCTGPYVYEQY
TRBJ2-2,TRBV7-9,ASSLGIAELF
TRBJ2-1,TRBV4-3,ASSLDAGNSYNEQF
TRBJ1-2,TRBV29-1,SVVVRGGVYGYT
TRBJ1-1,TRBV6-2/TRBV6-3,ASSYTNGETEAF
TRBJ1-3,TRBV30,GWKRNTTY
TRBJ2-3,TRBV29-1,SVHGSAAGGGGTQY
TRBJ1-5,TRBV20-1,SASMDRANQPQH
TRBJ1-1,TRBV11-1,SCGFGQGYTEAF
TRBJ2-7,TRBV5-6,ASSLRTGLSSH
TRBJ1-5,TRBV7-8,ASGLLETGGKSQH
TRBJ1-1,TRBV12-3/TRBV12-4,ASNRQANTEAF
TRBJ2-7,TRBV6-2/TRBV6-3,AGSISGRPYEQY
TRBJ2-7,TRBV28,ASGFLGTPNYEQY
TRBJ1-4,TRBV29-1,IVVGQAEKLF
TRBJ1-1,TRBV29-1,SVDEYSVTEAF
TRBJ2-7,TRBV11-3,AGSRRDRDYTNEQY
TRBJ1-2,TRBV6-1,VSSEQFLVLRSNYGYT
TRBJ2-3,TRBV28,ANSWIGFTDTQY
TRBJ1-2,TRBV4-3,TSSTELVIYGYT
TRBJ2-7,TRBV7-9,ASSPPTHRYEQY
TRBJ2-7,TRBV28,ASSLSGHPMPYEQY
TRBJ2-3,TRBV4-1,DSSQLGMVAEDSDTKY
TRBJ2-1,TRBV29-1,SAAGLAGYNEQI
TRBJ2-7,TRBV11-1,AGSLGYLRERY
TRBJ2-6,TRBV6-5,ASRLRGFGANVLT
TRBJ2-2,TRBV6-1,ASSETLPGGAANTGELL
TRBJ2-1,TRBV11-2,ASSLTSGRFPGDEHF
TRBJ2-3,TRBV11-2,PCRLPGQFTDTQY
TRBJ2-2,TRBV30,AWRGQEDTGELF
TRBJ2-3,TRBV28,ARSPETSGSSIDTQY
TRBJ2-3,TRBV10-3,AVSHDSCTQY
TRBJ2-7,TRBV7-8,ASNLDARHYEQY
TRBJ2-5,TRBV29-1,SILPGTGETQY
TRBJ2-3,TRBV11-2,ANSLQWGDAQY
TRBJ2-1,TRBV11-2,ASSLGWTWSGQF
TRBJ2-3,TRBV24-1,ATSDAIGTVTQY
TRBJ1-2,TRBV4-3,ASSDGLEIYDYT
TRBJ2-7,TRBV5-6,ARSLTSGIAYEQY
TRBJ2-3,TRBV12-3/TRBV12-4,ASSFPPHSTDTQY
TRBJ2-6,TRBV12-3/TRBV12-4,ASSLKGRTGVRSVDNVLT
TRBJ2-2,TRBV7-9,ASSLVAAPGELL
TRBJ2-7,TRBV11-3,TSSRLDRDYSYEQY
TRBJ2-1,TRBV28,ASRWGEHSSYNEQL
TRBJ2-3,TRBV11-2,ARSRMRQGRGDTQY
TRBJ2-3,TRBV11-2,ASSRTRQGMGDTQY
TRBJ1-1,TRBV11-1,ASSFGQCYTEAF
TRBJ2-3,TRBV11-2,ASSPQTYTDTQY
TRBJ2-2,TRBV11-1,ASSRVMAGVWELF
TRBJ1-1,TRBV30,AWSVGGRLPNTEAF
TRBJ2-7,TRBV2,ASSPTQGWEQY